A selection of T cell receptor beta chains follows, all from one sample in a study of shared clonotypes between healthy human individuals. TCRdb keeps only in-frame clones here, not all; method: immunoSEQ multiplex PCR. The data hold about 1.1 million clones, with approximately 80% observed a single time. The sequencing sample was made of memory CD4+ T cells from PBMCs. The receptors originated from a man younger than 35 in good health. Some clones in this sample may be carry-over from other donors' samples. Each CDR3 is given with its conserved first and last residue. A D gene is named only where the DNA matches it firmly. The size of a clone is reported for some rows only, either as once, few or many, or as a class for expanded clones.

v_call: TRBV2
d_call: -
j_call: TRBJ1-1
clone_size: -
cdr3_aa: CASSEGGRDPEAFF
cdr3_nt: TGTGCCAGCAGTGAAGGCGGGAGGGACCCTGAAGCTTTCTTT

v_call: TRBV13
d_call: -
j_call: TRBJ2-7
clone_size: -
cdr3_aa: CASSRRDWSYEQYF
cdr3_nt: TGTGCCAGCAGCCGCCGGGACTGGTCCTACGAGCAGTACTTC

v_call: TRBV28
d_call: TRBD2
j_call: TRBJ2-3
clone_size: -
cdr3_aa: CASSSISGRATDTQYF
cdr3_nt: TGTGCCAGCAGTTCCATTAGCGGGAGGGCGACAGATACGCAGTATTTT

v_call: TRBV6-6
d_call: -
j_call: TRBJ2-2
clone_size: once
cdr3_aa: CASSPQGGRTGELFF
cdr3_nt: TGTGCCAGCAGCCCTCAGGGGGGACGCACCGGGGAGCTGTTTTTT

v_call: TRBV20-1
d_call: -
j_call: TRBJ1-3
clone_size: -
cdr3_aa: CSARVENTIYF
cdr3_nt: TGCAGTGCTAGAGTCGAAAACACCATATATTTT

v_call: TRBV6-1
d_call: -
j_call: TRBJ2-7
clone_size: many
cdr3_aa: CASRHRYEQYF
cdr3_nt: TGTGCCAGCAGGCACAGATACGAGCAGTACTTC

v_call: TRBV7-3
d_call: TRBD1
j_call: TRBJ1-1
clone_size: -
cdr3_aa: CASSLTGQQNTEAFF
cdr3_nt: TGTGCCAGCAGCCTAACGGGACAGCAGAACACTGAAGCTTTCTTT

v_call: TRBV28
d_call: -
j_call: TRBJ2-2
clone_size: -
cdr3_aa: CASSPGRRGNTGELFF
cdr3_nt: TGTGCCAGCAGTCCTGGGAGGCGGGGGAACACCGGGGAGCTGTTTTTT

v_call: TRBV27
d_call: -
j_call: TRBJ2-7
clone_size: -
cdr3_aa: CASKSRRDSYEQYF
cdr3_nt: TGTGCCAGCAAGTCGAGGAGGGATTCCTACGAGCAGTACTTC

v_call: TRBV15
d_call: TRBD2
j_call: TRBJ2-1
clone_size: -
cdr3_aa: CATSRDQRLAGGNEQFF
cdr3_nt: TGTGCCACCAGCAGAGATCAAAGACTAGCGGGAGGCAATGAGCAGTTCTTC

v_call: TRBV5-1
d_call: -
j_call: TRBJ1-1
clone_size: -
cdr3_aa: CASSLQGSEGTEAFF
cdr3_nt: TGCGCCAGCAGCTTGCAGGGGTCGGAAGGCACTGAAGCTTTCTTT

v_call: TRBV11-2
d_call: TRBD2
j_call: TRBJ2-3
clone_size: few
cdr3_aa: CASSLARGGAGTTDTQYF
cdr3_nt: TGTGCCAGCAGCTTAGCTCGCGGGGGGGCGGGAACCACAGATACGCAGTATTTT

v_call: TRBV29-1
d_call: TRBD1
j_call: TRBJ2-5
clone_size: -
cdr3_aa: CSARDRGWETQYF
cdr3_nt: TGCAGCGCACGGGACAGGGGGTGGGAGACCCAGTACTTC

v_call: TRBV5-1
d_call: -
j_call: TRBJ2-1
clone_size: -
cdr3_aa: CASSSELYNEQFF
cdr3_nt: TGCGCCAGCAGCTCGGAACTGTACAATGAGCAGTTCTTC

v_call: TRBV9
d_call: -
j_call: TRBJ2-5
clone_size: -
cdr3_aa: CASSVGRSAGQETQYF
cdr3_nt: TGTGCCAGCAGCGTAGGGAGGTCGGCGGGGCAAGAGACCCAGTACTTC

v_call: TRBV7-9
d_call: TRBD1
j_call: TRBJ2-2
clone_size: -
cdr3_aa: CASSKTGANTGELFF
cdr3_nt: TGTGCCAGCAGCAAGACAGGGGCGAACACCGGGGAGCTGTTTTTT

v_call: TRBV7-2
d_call: -
j_call: TRBJ2-7
clone_size: -
cdr3_aa: CASGRQPSYEQYF
cdr3_nt: TGTGCCAGCGGCAGACAGCCCTCCTACGAGCAGTACTTC

v_call: TRBV5-6
d_call: -
j_call: TRBJ2-5
clone_size: -
cdr3_aa: CASGAAKKGETQYF
cdr3_nt: TGTGCCAGCGGCGCGGCTAAAAAGGGAGAGACCCAGTACTTC

v_call: TRBV15
d_call: -
j_call: TRBJ2-1
clone_size: -
cdr3_aa: CATSISGSSYNEQFF
cdr3_nt: TGTGCCACCAGCATATCAGGGAGCTCCTACAATGAGCAGTTCTTC

v_call: TRBV5-5
d_call: TRBD1
j_call: TRBJ2-7
clone_size: few
cdr3_aa: CASSLGQGAYEQYF
cdr3_nt: TGTGCCAGCAGCTTGGGACAGGGGGCCTACGAGCAGTACTTC

v_call: TRBV27
d_call: -
j_call: TRBJ2-2
clone_size: once
cdr3_aa: CASSLGRLDQNTGELFF
cdr3_nt: TGTGCCAGCAGTTTAGGGAGACTAGACCAGAACACCGGGGAGCTGTTTTTT

v_call: TRBV29-1
d_call: -
j_call: TRBJ2-3
clone_size: -
cdr3_aa: CSVEARDFTDTQYF
cdr3_nt: TGCAGCGTTGAGGCTAGGGACTTCACAGATACGCAGTATTTT

v_call: TRBV9
d_call: -
j_call: TRBJ2-1
clone_size: -
cdr3_aa: CASSSSGSPYNEQFF
cdr3_nt: TGTGCCAGCAGCTCCTCGGGGAGCCCCTACAATGAGCAGTTCTTC

v_call: TRBV2
d_call: TRBD1
j_call: TRBJ1-3
clone_size: once
cdr3_aa: CASSSTQSRQGAGNTIYF
cdr3_nt: TGTGCCAGCAGTTCGACCCAGTCTAGACAGGGCGCAGGAAACACCATATATTTT

v_call: TRBV28
d_call: -
j_call: TRBJ2-2
clone_size: -
cdr3_aa: CASRTRTPNTGELFF
cdr3_nt: TGTGCCAGCAGAACAAGGACACCAAACACCGGGGAGCTGTTTTTT

v_call: TRBV29-1
d_call: -
j_call: TRBJ2-3
clone_size: -
cdr3_aa: CSVFVSTDTQYF
cdr3_nt: TGCAGCGTTTTCGTTAGCACGGATACGCAGTATTTT

v_call: TRBV20-1
d_call: -
j_call: TRBJ2-6
clone_size: -
cdr3_aa: CSAGANVLTF
cdr3_nt: TGCAGTGCTGGGGCCAACGTCCTGACTTTC

v_call: TRBV28
d_call: -
j_call: TRBJ2-3
clone_size: -
cdr3_aa: CASIDADTQYF
cdr3_nt: TGTGCCAGCATAGACGCAGATACGCAGTATTTT

v_call: TRBV28
d_call: -
j_call: TRBJ2-5
clone_size: -
cdr3_aa: CASSFSQGVETQYF
cdr3_nt: TGTGCCAGCAGTTTTAGTCAGGGCGTCGAGACCCAGTACTTC

v_call: TRBV30
d_call: TRBD2
j_call: TRBJ2-3
clone_size: -
cdr3_aa: CAWSVGLALFTDTQYF
cdr3_nt: TGTGCCTGGAGTGTCGGACTAGCGCTGTTCACAGATACGCAGTATTTT

v_call: TRBV28
d_call: -
j_call: TRBJ1-1
clone_size: few
cdr3_aa: CASNWGTEAFF
cdr3_nt: TGTGCCAGCAACTGGGGGACTGAAGCTTTCTTT

v_call: TRBV5-1
d_call: TRBD1
j_call: TRBJ1-1
clone_size: once
cdr3_aa: CASSLTGTGMYTEAFF
cdr3_nt: TGCGCCAGCAGCCTAACCGGGACAGGAATGTACACTGAAGCTTTCTTT

v_call: TRBV28
d_call: TRBD2
j_call: TRBJ2-7
clone_size: -
cdr3_aa: CASSLGGSSYEQYF
cdr3_nt: TGTGCCAGCAGTTTGGGAGGGAGCTCCTACGAGCAGTACTTC

v_call: TRBV2
d_call: -
j_call: TRBJ1-2
clone_size: -
cdr3_aa: CASSARELRYTF
cdr3_nt: TGTGCCAGCAGTGCTAGGGAATTGCGCTACACCTTC

v_call: TRBV7-9
d_call: -
j_call: TRBJ2-7
clone_size: few
cdr3_aa: CASSQGGGYEQYF
cdr3_nt: TGTGCCAGCAGCCAAGGAGGGGGCTACGAGCAGTACTTC

v_call: TRBV11-3
d_call: -
j_call: TRBJ2-3
clone_size: -
cdr3_aa: CASSGGTSGPTDTQYF
cdr3_nt: TGTGCCAGCAGCGGAGGGACCAGCGGCCCGACAGATACGCAGTATTTT

v_call: TRBV4-1
d_call: -
j_call: TRBJ1-2
clone_size: -
cdr3_aa: CASSQVLTTESNYGYTF
cdr3_nt: TGCGCCAGCAGCCAGGTCCTGACTACAGAGTCTAACTATGGCTACACCTTC

v_call: TRBV7-3
d_call: -
j_call: TRBJ1-1
clone_size: -
cdr3_aa: CASSPTEGVWTEAFF
cdr3_nt: TGTGCCAGCAGCCCTACGGAGGGCGTGTGGACTGAAGCTTTCTTT

v_call: TRBV5-4
d_call: -
j_call: TRBJ2-1
clone_size: -
cdr3_aa: CASSLGLALYNEQFF
cdr3_nt: TGTGCCAGCAGCTTGGGGCTAGCTCTCTACAATGAGCAGTTCTTC

v_call: TRBV27
d_call: TRBD1
j_call: TRBJ1-2
clone_size: -
cdr3_aa: CASSPRQGKGYGYTF
cdr3_nt: TGTGCCAGCAGTCCCCGACAGGGGAAAGGATATGGCTACACCTTC

v_call: TRBV25-1
d_call: -
j_call: TRBJ2-5
clone_size: -
cdr3_aa: CASSESETQYF
cdr3_nt: TGTGCCAGCAGTGAATCGGAGACCCAGTACTTC

v_call: TRBV7-9
d_call: TRBD1
j_call: TRBJ2-3
clone_size: few
cdr3_aa: CASSSRILQGATDTQYF
cdr3_nt: TGTGCCAGCAGCTCAAGAATCCTACAGGGGGCAACAGATACGCAGTATTTT

v_call: TRBV27
d_call: TRBD1
j_call: TRBJ1-1
clone_size: once
cdr3_aa: CASTLRQGARTEAFF
cdr3_nt: TGTGCCAGCACCCTACGACAGGGGGCGCGCACTGAAGCTTTCTTT

v_call: TRBV28
d_call: -
j_call: TRBJ1-2
clone_size: once
cdr3_aa: CASSPTWGGNYGYTF
cdr3_nt: TGTGCCAGCAGTCCGACGTGGGGGGGAAACTATGGCTACACCTTC

v_call: TRBV13
d_call: TRBD2
j_call: TRBJ2-1
clone_size: -
cdr3_aa: CASSRLASDEQFF
cdr3_nt: TGTGCCAGCAGTAGACTAGCGTCCGATGAGCAGTTCTTC

v_call: TRBV28
d_call: -
j_call: TRBJ2-3
clone_size: -
cdr3_aa: CASSLTAERTRYF
cdr3_nt: TGTGCCAGCAGTTTAACGGCAGAGCGGACGAGGTATTTT

v_call: TRBV5-1
d_call: -
j_call: TRBJ2-7
clone_size: -
cdr3_aa: CASSSTVQGISDEQYF
cdr3_nt: TGCGCCAGCAGCTCGACTGTACAGGGAATCAGCGACGAGCAGTACTTC

v_call: TRBV7-9
d_call: TRBD1
j_call: TRBJ2-7
clone_size: -
cdr3_aa: CASSFPVGQGNPEEQYF
cdr3_nt: TGTGCCAGCAGCTTCCCCGTTGGACAGGGAAACCCGGAGGAGCAGTACTTC

v_call: TRBV15
d_call: -
j_call: TRBJ1-2
clone_size: many
cdr3_aa: CATSRTRDYGYTF
cdr3_nt: TGTGCCACCAGCAGAACGCGGGACTATGGCTACACCTTC

v_call: TRBV25-1
d_call: -
j_call: TRBJ1-2
clone_size: -
cdr3_aa: CASSEYLAGASGYTF
cdr3_nt: TGTGCCAGCAGTGAATATCTCGCGGGGGCGTCGGGCTACACCTTC

v_call: TRBV28
d_call: -
j_call: TRBJ2-4
clone_size: -
cdr3_aa: CASSPGGGGRNIQYF
cdr3_nt: TGTGCCAGCAGCCCCGGAGGGGGAGGAAGAAACATTCAGTACTTC

v_call: TRBV19
d_call: -
j_call: TRBJ2-1
clone_size: -
cdr3_aa: CASSIDRWLYNEQFF
cdr3_nt: TGTGCCAGTAGTATAGACAGGTGGTTGTACAATGAGCAGTTCTTC

v_call: TRBV5-6
d_call: -
j_call: TRBJ2-5
clone_size: -
cdr3_aa: CASSDIGRGSRETQYF
cdr3_nt: TGTGCCAGCAGCGACATCGGGCGAGGGTCCAGGGAGACCCAGTACTTC

v_call: TRBV7-8
d_call: TRBD1
j_call: TRBJ1-2
clone_size: -
cdr3_aa: CASSLGQGGYGYTF
cdr3_nt: TGTGCCAGCAGCTTAGGACAGGGGGGCTATGGCTACACCTTC